Listed here are 25 T cell receptor beta chains from one sample, sequenced in a study of neurological immune-mediated disorders. Using its own MiXCR run on the 5' RACE reads, TCRdb lists one record per CDR3 protein. The repertoire holds roughly 80,000 distinct CDR3 sequences, with about a sixth as singletons. Sequencing was carried out using PBMCs. These receptors were taken from a woman in her 40s in good health.

The V call is TRBV20-1, the J call TRBJ1-6, with D uncertain. Trimming removed 1 base at V and 8 bases at J, with 9 bases between. The germline CDR1 and CDR2 sequences are DFQATT and SNEGSKA (reference sequence). There are 13 residues in the CDR3. CDR3 DNA: TGCAGTGCTAGAGGCCCAGTGGATTCACCCCTCCACTTT. Its protein is CSARGPVDSPLHF.

This clonotype was counted at least ten times. The chain joins TRBV12-5 to TRBJ2-1; D unresolved. The CDR3 length is 12 residues. Looked up from germline, CDR1 is LGHNT and CDR2 is FRNRAP. The V end lost 2 bases, the J end lost 13 bases, and 12 bases lay between the germline ends. The CDR3 DNA sequence: TGTGCTAGTGGTTTGACGGGCCACTCACAGTTCTTC. Amino acids: CASGLTGHSQFF.

This clonotype showed up many times. The chain joins TRBV6-6 to TRBJ1-5, with 9 positions matching TRBD1. The CDR3 is 14 residues long. CDR1 and CDR2 from the germline V gene are MNHNY and SVGAGI (reference sequence). V lost 5 bases and J lost 3; bases outside the gene matches: 2. The CDR3 DNA is TGTGCCAGCAGTCCACAGGGGGCCAATCAGCCCCAGCATTTT. It encodes CASSPQGANQPQHF.

This clonotype was recorded a few times. The chain has TRBV7-2 and TRBJ1-3; a weak D match, TRBD1 (5 bases). Germline lookup yields CDR1 SGHTA and CDR2 FQGNSA. Trimming removed 5 bases at V and 2 bases at J, with 13 bases between. CDR3 length equals 15 residues. The DNA for the CDR3 is TGTGCCAGCAGCCGCGGGACCGAACCTGGAAACACCATATATTTT. Translating it yields CASSRGTEPGNTIYF.

V gene TRBV7-2 combines with J gene TRBJ1-1; no reliable D call. This CDR3 contains 13 residues. Trimming pared 3 bases from V and 7 bases from J, leaving 12 bases between. Germline CDR1 SGHTA, CDR2 FQGNSA. CDR3 residues: CASSFRHDIEAFF. The CDR3 DNA reads as TGTGCCAGCAGCTTCAGACACGACATTGAAGCTTTCTTT.

The table lists this clonotype with a count of one. The V call is TRBV6-4, the J call TRBJ1-1; weak D call: TRBD1 (5 bases). V shed 4 bases and J shed 5 bases, with 11 bases lying between them. The germline gives CDR1 MRHNA, CDR2 SNTAGT. CDR3 length equals 13 residues. CDR3 protein: CASSAAEGTEAFF. DNA of the CDR3: TGTGCCAGCAGTGCCGCTGAGGGGACTGAAGCTTTCTTT.

The sample holds a few counts of this clonotype. The chain uses TRBV5-1 and TRBJ2-1; 8 bases align to TRBD1. The CDR3 runs to 14 residues. V lost 0 bases and J lost 4; bases outside the gene matches: 0. Per germline, CDR1 SGHRS and CDR2 YFSETQ. CDR3 sequence (DNA): TGCGCCAGCAGCTTGGGACAGGGGTACAATGAGCAGTTCTTC. This codes for CASSLGQGYNEQFF.

This clonotype was observed a handful of times. The chain recombines TRBV20-1 with TRBJ2-1; TRBD2 matches at 13 bases. Trimming took 5 bases from V and 4 from J; bases not matched to a gene: 8. The germline CDR1 and CDR2 sequences are DFQATT and SNEGSKA (reference sequence). The length of the CDR3 is 16 residues. Written as DNA, the CDR3 is TGCAGTGCTTGCCGACTAGCGGGGGGCACATACAATGAGCAGTTCTTC. Its protein is CSACRLAGGTYNEQFF.

The chain carries TRBV2 and TRBJ1-5; D is unclear. CDR3 size: 16 residues. V was clipped by 7 bases and J by 1 base, with 17 bases between them. CDR1 and CDR2 (germline): SNHLY, FYNNEI. The CDR3 coding sequence is TGTGCCAGCACCCATCCAAGGGAGACGAGCAATCAGCCCCAGCATTTT. It is translated as CASTHPRETSNQPQHF.

This clonotype was observed many times. J is TRBJ2-2 and V is TRBV5-1; D might be TRBD1 (6 bases). The CDR3 is 19 residues long. The V gene's germline CDR1 is SGHRS and CDR2 YFSETQ. The germline V and J ends were trimmed by 6 bases and 2 bases, with 26 bases remaining between them. The CDR3 DNA reads TGCGCCAGCAACCCTAGCTTGGTTAGTCAGGGGCTCAACACCGGGGAGCTGTTTTTT. It encodes CASNPSLVSQGLNTGELFF.

This clonotype was found many times. The chain has TRBV18 and TRBJ2-2; D not certain. V lost 4 bases and J 5 bases, leaving 8 bases between the germline ends. This CDR3 comprises 13 residues. CDR1 is KGHSH and CDR2 is LQKENI in the germline V gene. In DNA, the CDR3 is TGTGCCAGCTCACTACCGCAAACCGGGGAGCTGTTTTTT. Residues: CASSLPQTGELFF.

This clonotype was detected ten times or more. The chain uses TRBV7-2 and TRBJ1-6; no clear D. V was pared by 2 bases and J by 13 bases, with 15 bases between. The length of the CDR3 is 14 residues. The germline V gene has CDR1 SGHTA and CDR2 FQGNSA. The CDR3 DNA reads TGTGCCAGCAGCTTACAACAGCTGCTCGGTCCCCTCCACTTT. It codes for CASSLQQLLGPLHF.

This clonotype was seen repeatedly, ten times or more. This chain connects TRBV20-1 to TRBJ2-2; D is perhaps TRBD1 (6 bases). CDR3 size: 15 residues. The ends were cut back, 2 bases at V and 5 bases at J, with 15 bases in the middle. Germline CDR1 reads DFQATT; CDR2 reads SNEGSKA (reference sequence). CDR3 amino acids: CSARFSGARTGELFF. Here the CDR3 DNA reads TGCAGTGCTAGATTTTCAGGGGCGAGGACCGGGGAGCTGTTTTTT.

This clonotype has a count of ten or more. The chain links TRBV28 to TRBJ1-5; 8 nucleotides agree with TRBD1. Unmatched junction bases numbered 9, after V lost 3 bases and J lost 2 bases. Germline V gene data show CDR1 as MDHEN and CDR2 as SYDVKM. The CDR3 runs to 17 residues. The chain's CDR3 is CASSFPLTGVGNQPQHF. The CDR3 coding sequence is TGTGCCAGCAGTTTCCCATTGACAGGGGTGGGCAATCAGCCCCAGCATTTT.

The chain combines TRBV5-1 with TRBJ2-1, with 10 bases lining up with TRBD2. This CDR3 contains 15 residues. CDR1 is SGHRS and CDR2 is YFSETQ in the germline V gene. With V trimmed by 6 bases and J by 8 bases, 11 bases remained unmatched. The CDR3 here is CASIGGELAGYEQFF. The CDR3 nucleotides read TGCGCCAGCATCGGAGGCGAACTAGCGGGATATGAGCAGTTCTTC.

This clonotype was recorded at least ten times. The chain couples TRBV6-1 to TRBJ2-3, with D unresolved. The germline V and J ends were trimmed by 0 bases and 6 bases, with 10 bases remaining between them. Per germline, CDR1 MNHNS and CDR2 SASEGT. The CDR3 totals 14 residues. The CDR3: CASSEAVYYDTQYF. The CDR3 nucleotides are TGTGCCAGCAGTGAAGCGGTTTATTATGATACGCAGTATTTT.

The table lists this clonotype with a count of one. A clone one base away is much larger, so this may be a read error. The chain is built from TRBV30 and TRBJ2-5; D is possibly TRBD2 (6 bases). The CDR3 extends over 15 amino acids. Germline-derived CDR1 and CDR2 are GTSNPN and SVGIG (reference sequence). The CDR3 here is CVWSVQSGAGGTQYF. CDR3 DNA: TGTGTCTGGAGTGTACAATCCGGGGCCGGGGGGACCCAGTACTTC.

Many counts were recorded for this clonotype. This chain joins TRBV5-1 and TRBJ2-3, with 9 bases lining up with TRBD2. In germline, CDR1 is SGHRS, CDR2 YFSETQ. The CDR3 has 14 amino acids. Losses at the gene ends were 6 bases for V and 5 bases for J; bases not matched to a gene: 7. Written as DNA, the CDR3 is TGCGCCAGCAATGCGGGGGGGCCGGAAGATACGCAGTATTTT. Residues: CASNAGGPEDTQYF.

This clonotype has ten or more counts. In nucleotides, the CDR3 is TGCAGTGCTAGTTTGTCTAGACAAGATACGCAGTATTTT. Encoded protein: CSASLSRQDTQYF. This chain uses TRBV20-1 with TRBJ2-3; the D is unclear. CDR3 size: 13 residues. V was shortened by 3 bases and J by 5 bases, with 12 bases between the two germline ends. Germline V gene data show CDR1 as DFQATT and CDR2 as SNEGSKA (reference sequence).

The gene calls are TRBV3-1 and TRBJ2-1; 7 positions match TRBD1. This CDR3 comprises 12 residues. Unmatched junction bases numbered 5, after V lost 3 bases and J lost 12 bases. Germline V gene lookup returns CDR1 LGHDT and CDR2 YNNKEL (reference sequence). In DNA, the CDR3 is TGTGCCAGCAGCCAGAACAGGGGATTGCAGTTCTTC. Translation: CASSQNRGLQFF.

This clonotype was seen repeatedly, ten times or more. This chain uses TRBV5-6 with TRBJ2-5; 7 bases fit TRBD1. Germline V CDR1 and CDR2: SGHDT, YYEEEE. The junction had 3 bases not matched to a gene; V was cut back by 2 bases and J by 5 bases. The CDR3 totals 13 residues. The CDR3 nucleotides are TGTGCCAGCAGCTTCAGGGGGTGGGAGACCCAGTACTTC. Protein product: CASSFRGWETQYF.

This clonotype showed up just once. The chain recombines TRBV25-1 with TRBJ1-5; TRBD1 is a possible D gene (5 bases). Looked up from germline, CDR1 is MGHDK and CDR2 is SYGVNS. Trimming stripped 8 bases from V and 15 bases from J, with 29 bases between. This CDR3 is built from 15 residues. CDR3 loop: CASSPVGTSLKRVHF. DNA of the CDR3: TGTGCCAGCTCACCAGTAGGGACCTCCCTAAAAAGGGTGCATTTT.

The genes are TRBV7-2 and TRBJ2-5, with 9 bases aligning to TRBD1. Looked up from germline, CDR1 is SGHTA and CDR2 is FQGNSA. The CDR3 spans 13 residues. V dropped 6 bases and J dropped 7; count of bases not matched to a gene: 6. The CDR3 loop reads CASRYRGRGTQYF. As DNA, the CDR3 is TGTGCCAGCAGATACAGGGGGCGAGGGACCCAGTACTTC.

In this sample, this clonotype turned up a few times. The chain joins TRBV7-6 to TRBJ2-1, with unresolved D. Trimming stripped 0 bases from V and 5 bases from J, with 5 bases between. The length of the CDR3 is 13 residues. The germline gives CDR1 SGHVS, CDR2 FNYEAQ. The CDR3: CASSLARHNEQFF. The CDR3 DNA follows: TGTGCCAGCAGCTTAGCGCGCCACAATGAGCAGTTCTTC.

The table lists this clonotype with many counts. The chain links TRBV20-1 to TRBJ2-5; no clear D gene. The CDR3 runs 15 residues. Germline assignment: CDR1 DFQATT and CDR2 SNEGSKA (reference sequence). V shed 4 bases and J shed 0 bases, with 15 bases lying between them. CDR3 region: CSAMARLEYQETQYF. In DNA, the CDR3 is TGCAGTGCTATGGCAAGACTGGAGTACCAAGAGACCCAGTACTTC.